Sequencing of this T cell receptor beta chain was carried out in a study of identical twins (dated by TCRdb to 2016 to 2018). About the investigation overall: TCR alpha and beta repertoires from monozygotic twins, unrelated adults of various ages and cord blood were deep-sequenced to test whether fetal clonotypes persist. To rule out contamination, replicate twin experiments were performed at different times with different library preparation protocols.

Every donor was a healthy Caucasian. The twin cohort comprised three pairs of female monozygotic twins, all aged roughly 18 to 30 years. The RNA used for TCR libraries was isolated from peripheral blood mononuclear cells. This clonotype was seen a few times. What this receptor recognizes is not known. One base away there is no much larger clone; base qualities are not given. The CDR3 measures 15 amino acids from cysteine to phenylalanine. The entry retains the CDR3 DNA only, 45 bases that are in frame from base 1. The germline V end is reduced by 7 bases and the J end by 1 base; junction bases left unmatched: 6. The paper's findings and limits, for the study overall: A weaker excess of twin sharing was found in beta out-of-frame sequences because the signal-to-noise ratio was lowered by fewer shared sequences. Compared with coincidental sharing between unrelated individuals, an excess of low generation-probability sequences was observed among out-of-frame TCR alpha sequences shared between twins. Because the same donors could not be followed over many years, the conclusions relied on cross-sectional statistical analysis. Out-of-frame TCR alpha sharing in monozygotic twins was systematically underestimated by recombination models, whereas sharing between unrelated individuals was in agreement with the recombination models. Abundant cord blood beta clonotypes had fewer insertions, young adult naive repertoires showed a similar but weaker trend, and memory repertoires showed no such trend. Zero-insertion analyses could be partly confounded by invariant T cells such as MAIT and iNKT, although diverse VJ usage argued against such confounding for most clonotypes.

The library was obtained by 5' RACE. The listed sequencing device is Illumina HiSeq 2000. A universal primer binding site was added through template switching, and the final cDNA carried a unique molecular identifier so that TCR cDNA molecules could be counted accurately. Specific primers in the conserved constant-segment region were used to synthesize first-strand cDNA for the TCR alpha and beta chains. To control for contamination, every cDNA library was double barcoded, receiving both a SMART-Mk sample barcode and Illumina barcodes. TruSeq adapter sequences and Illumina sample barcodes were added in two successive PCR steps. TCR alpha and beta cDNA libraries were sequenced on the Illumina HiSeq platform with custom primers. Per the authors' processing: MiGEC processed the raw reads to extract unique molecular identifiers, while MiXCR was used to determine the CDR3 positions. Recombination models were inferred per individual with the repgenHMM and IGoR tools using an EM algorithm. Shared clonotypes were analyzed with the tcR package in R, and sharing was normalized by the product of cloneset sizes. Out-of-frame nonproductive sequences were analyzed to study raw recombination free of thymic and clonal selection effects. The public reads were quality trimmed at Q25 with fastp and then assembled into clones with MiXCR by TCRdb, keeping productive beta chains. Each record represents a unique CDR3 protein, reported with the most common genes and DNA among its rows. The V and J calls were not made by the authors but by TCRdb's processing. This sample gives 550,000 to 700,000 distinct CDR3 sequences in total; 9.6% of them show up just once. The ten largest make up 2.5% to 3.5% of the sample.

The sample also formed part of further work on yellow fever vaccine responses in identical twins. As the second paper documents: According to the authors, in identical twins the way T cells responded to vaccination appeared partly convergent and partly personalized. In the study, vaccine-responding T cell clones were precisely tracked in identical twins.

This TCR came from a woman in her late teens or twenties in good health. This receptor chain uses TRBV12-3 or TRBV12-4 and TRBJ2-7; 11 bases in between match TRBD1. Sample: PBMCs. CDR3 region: CASTLGQGASYEQYF. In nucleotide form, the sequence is TGTGCCAGCACCCTCGGACAGGGGGCTTCCTACGAGCAGTACTTC.